This T cell receptor beta chain comes out of a study of cytotoxic CD8 clonotypes in ibrutinib-treated CLL. Study summary: For this cohort, patients were about a dozen relapsed/refractory and over 14 treatment-naive, while some 17 were IGHV unmutated.

With regard to this clone: Its specificity is not known.

The CDR3 extends over 15 amino acids. Germline loops: CDR1 SGHNT, CDR2 YENEEA. The V end was cut by 4 bases, the J end by 2 bases, with 11 bases between. Study-wide results and caveats: Rare overall, public clonotypes shrank or held steady under therapy.

Data came from immunoSEQ multiplex PCR; TCRdb stores just in-frame clones and leaves some out. The data show some 150,000 clones, 65% to 85% seen once. Sample: PBMCs, taken after 36 months of ibrutinib treatment. This chain connects TRBV11-3 to TRBJ2-2; D unresolved. This TCR was sampled from a human donor with chronic lymphocytic leukemia. The CDR3 protein is CASSSNGRNTGELFF. The CDR3 nucleotides are TGTGCCAGCAGCTCTAATGGCCGTAACACCGGGGAGCTGTTTTTT.